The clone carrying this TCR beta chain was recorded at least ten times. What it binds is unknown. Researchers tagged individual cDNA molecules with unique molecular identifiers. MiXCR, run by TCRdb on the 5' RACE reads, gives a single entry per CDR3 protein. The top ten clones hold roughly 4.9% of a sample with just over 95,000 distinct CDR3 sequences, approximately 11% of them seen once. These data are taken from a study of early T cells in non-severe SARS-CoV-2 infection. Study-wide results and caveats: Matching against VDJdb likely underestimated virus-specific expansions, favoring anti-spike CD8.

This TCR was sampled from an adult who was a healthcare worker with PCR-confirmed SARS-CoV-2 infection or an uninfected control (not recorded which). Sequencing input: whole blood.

The chain's CDR3 is CASSPRSWAGSTDTQYF. The CDR3 DNA reads TGTGCCAGCTCACCAAGGAGTTGGGCGGGTAGCACAGATACGCAGTATTTT. The chain uses TRBV18 and TRBJ2-3; D possibly corresponds to TRBD2 (5 bases). Germline V gives CDR1 KGHSH, CDR2 LQKENI. V lost 2 bases and J 0 bases, leaving 15 bases between the germline ends. The CDR3 has 17 residues.